These T cell receptor beta chains were read from a single sample in a study of blood T cell repertoires in COVID-19. Libraries were prepared by immunoSEQ multiplex PCR; TCRdb keeps only in-frame clonotypes and omits some of them. The table records 160,000 or so clones, approximately 91% of them present only once. The sequenced material came from peripheral blood. The source of these receptors is a young man with acute or convalescent COVID-19. Both conserved end residues are part of each CDR3. Fields, in order: clone size, V gene, D gene, J gene, CDR3 DNA, CDR3 protein. A D gene is named only where the DNA matches it firmly. A row's size may be missing; if present it is once, few, many or a size class.

>.|TRBV12-3/TRBV12-4|.|TRBJ1-2
TGTGCCAGCAGTTTCGAGGGCTATGGCTACACCTTC
CASSFEGYGYTF
>once|TRBV15|.|TRBJ2-4
TGTGCCACCAGCAGAGACTCCGCCGACTTGAGGAACATTCAGTACTTC
CATSRDSADLRNIQYF
>.|TRBV5-4|TRBD1|TRBJ1-3
TGTGCCAGCAGCTCCCACTTGACAGGGGATGGAAACACCATATATTTT
CASSSHLTGDGNTIYF
>.|TRBV27|TRBD1|TRBJ1-6
TGTGCCAGCAGTTCGACAGGGTTGTCGAATTCACCCCTCCACTTT
CASSSTGLSNSPLHF
>.|TRBV7-9|.|TRBJ1-2
TGTGCCAGCAGCTTAGTGGGGACAAACTATGGCTACACCTTC
CASSLVGTNYGYTF
>few|TRBV6-5|.|TRBJ1-2
TGTGCCAGCAGTTACTCAGGGGGCTATGGCTACACCTTC
CASSYSGGYGYTF
>.|TRBV5-1|.|TRBJ2-1
TGCGCCAGCAGCTTGAGTCGGCTGAAAACGCCTAGCTCCTACAATGAGCAGTTCTTC
CASSLSRLKTPSSYNEQFF
>.|TRBV24-1|TRBD2|TRBJ2-2
TGTGCCACCAGTGATTCCGGACTAGCGGGAGGGGCGAACACCGGGGAGCTGTTTTTT
CATSDSGLAGGANTGELFF
>.|TRBV5-1|TRBD1|TRBJ1-2
TGCGCCAGCAGCTTGGTTTGGGACAGCGAAAACTATGGCTACACCTTC
CASSLVWDSENYGYTF
>.|TRBV6-5|TRBD1|TRBJ1-1
TGTGCCAGCAGTTACCAAGCCGGGACAGGGATCACTGAAGCTTTCTTT
CASSYQAGTGITEAFF
>.|TRBV6-5|.|TRBJ1-2
TGTGCCAGCAGTTACCGAGGGCCTACTAACTATGGCTACACCTTC
CASSYRGPTNYGYTF
>.|TRBV7-8|TRBD1|TRBJ2-2
TGTGCCAGCAGTTCTGCCCGGGACAGGAACACCGGGGAGCTGTTTTTT
CASSSARDRNTGELFF
>.|TRBV15|TRBD1|TRBJ1-1
TGTGCCACCAGCAGAGATCCGGGACAGTTTGAAGCTTTCTTT
CATSRDPGQFEAFF
>.|TRBV27|TRBD1|TRBJ1-1
TGTGCCAGCAGTCCTCGGACAGGGACCGCTATGTTCATGAACACTGAAGCTTTCTTT
CASSPRTGTAMFMNTEAFF
>.|TRBV24-1|.|TRBJ2-1
TGTGCCACCAGTGATTTGGATACTAGCTACAATGAGCAGTTCTTC
CATSDLDTSYNEQFF
>.|TRBV30|.|TRBJ1-1
TGTGCTTGGAGGTCAAGGCGGGGAGGCCCCCTTTTTGAAGCTTTCTTT
CAWRSRRGGPLFEAFF
>.|TRBV5-5|.|TRBJ1-1
TGTGCCAGCAGCTTTTCGGCTGCGGGCACTGAAGCTTTCTTT
CASSFSAAGTEAFF
>once|TRBV5-1|TRBD1|TRBJ2-5
TGCGCCAGCAGCTTACGGGGACAGGGGGAAGAGACCCAGTACTTC
CASSLRGQGEETQYF
>once|TRBV13|TRBD2|TRBJ2-3
TGTGCCAGCAGCCTAGCGGGAGCGTTCACAGATACGCAGTATTTT
CASSLAGAFTDTQYF
>few|TRBV27|TRBD1|TRBJ1-2
TGTGCCAGCAGTTCAGGGACAGGGATTAACTATGGCTACACCTTC
CASSSGTGINYGYTF
>.|TRBV7-7|.|TRBJ2-1
TGTGCCAGCAGCTTGAGCTCCTACAATGAGCAGTTCTTC
CASSLSSYNEQFF
>.|TRBV2|TRBD1|TRBJ2-2
TGTGCCAGCAGTGAAGCCCCGGGACAGCTGTCTTCCGGGGAGCTGTTTTTT
CASSEAPGQLSSGELFF
>.|TRBV19|TRBD2|TRBJ2-2
TGTGCCAGTAGTATTGGACTAGCGATCACCGGGGAGCTGTTTTTT
CASSIGLAITGELFF
>.|TRBV5-1|TRBD1|TRBJ2-7
TGCGCCAGCAGCCCGGGGACAGGGTCCTACGAGCAGTACTTC
CASSPGTGSYEQYF
>.|TRBV3-1/TRBV3-2|.|TRBJ2-6
TGTGCCAGCAGCCAAGCTCCCGGCTCTGGGGCCAACGTCCTGACTTTC
CASSQAPGSGANVLTF
>.|TRBV6-1|.|TRBJ1-5
TGTGCCAGCAGTGAATTCGGGTCCCAGCATTTT
CASSEFGSQHF
>.|TRBV24-1|TRBD2|TRBJ2-3
TGTGCCACCAGTGATCCAAGACTAGCGGCAGATACGCAGTATTTT
CATSDPRLAADTQYF
>.|TRBV5-6|.|TRBJ1-5
TGTGCCAGCAGCTTGGCCGGTGGTTATAGCAATCAGCCCCAGCATTTT
CASSLAGGYSNQPQHF
>.|TRBV5-1|TRBD2|TRBJ2-3
TGCGCCAGCAGCCTCCCGGGACTAGCGGGCCCTGGGGCAGATACGCAGTATTTT
CASSLPGLAGPGADTQYF
>.|TRBV18|TRBD1|TRBJ1-4
TGTGCCAGCTCACCGGGACAGGGAAATGAAAAACTGTTTTTT
CASSPGQGNEKLFF
>.|TRBV24-1|TRBD2|TRBJ2-1
TGTGCCACCAGTGATTTACCGACTAGCGGGAGTGAGGCCTCCTACAATGAGCAGTTCTTC
CATSDLPTSGSEASYNEQFF
>.|TRBV7-9|.|TRBJ1-1
TGTGCCAGCAGCTTATCTGGGGGGTTTGAAGCTTTCTTT
CASSLSGGFEAFF
>once|TRBV2|TRBD1|TRBJ2-7
TGTGCCAGCAGTAGGACAGGCCCCTACGAGCAGTACTTC
CASSRTGPYEQYF
>.|TRBV3-1/TRBV3-2|.|TRBJ1-3
TGTGCCAGCAGCCAAGGCGGTGTCTCTGGAAACACCATATATTTT
CASSQGGVSGNTIYF
>.|TRBV12-5|.|TRBJ2-3
TGTGCTAGTGGTTTTTCGGGCACAGATACGCAGTATTTT
CASGFSGTDTQYF
>.|TRBV19|.|TRBJ2-3
TGTGCCAGTAGTTCAGGGAATATCGAGGATACGCAGTATTTT
CASSSGNIEDTQYF
>once|TRBV19|TRBD1|TRBJ1-6
TGTGCCAGTCGTTCAACCCGGGACAGGGTCAATTCACCCCTCCACTTT
CASRSTRDRVNSPLHF
>.|TRBV2|.|TRBJ1-2
TGTGCCAGCAGGGAGAACCGGGAAGCTAACTATGGCTACACCTTC
CASRENREANYGYTF
>.|TRBV19|.|TRBJ2-3
TGTGCCAGTAGTACAGCCGTACAGTCCACAGATACGCAGTATTTT
CASSTAVQSTDTQYF
>.|TRBV18|.|TRBJ2-3
TGTGCCAGCTCACCATCCCGGGACTCGGGAGATACGCAGTATTTT
CASSPSRDSGDTQYF
>few|TRBV6-5|.|TRBJ1-2
TGTGCCAGCACCTCACGGGAGGGATCTTATGGCTACACCTTC
CASTSREGSYGYTF
>once|TRBV7-9|TRBD2|TRBJ2-1
TGTGCCAGCAGCCCCCATCAGGCTAGCGGGAGTACGGGGTACAATGAGCAGTTCTTC
CASSPHQASGSTGYNEQFF
>.|TRBV20-1|TRBD2|TRBJ2-7
TGCAGTGCTAGTGATAATAGCGGGGGCTCCTACGAGCAGTACTTC
CSASDNSGGSYEQYF
>.|TRBV27|.|TRBJ1-2
TGTGCCAGCAGTCCAAGTAGCGGGGGATGGTACTATGGCTACACCTTC
CASSPSSGGWYYGYTF
>.|TRBV6-4|TRBD1|TRBJ2-3
TGTGCCAGCAGTGACGGGACAGGGGGCGGTTATACGCAGTATTTT
CASSDGTGGGYTQYF
>.|TRBV30|.|TRBJ1-1
TGTGCCTGGAGTGCAGGGCAAGGGGGTGAAGCTTTCTTT
CAWSAGQGGEAFF
>few|TRBV2|.|TRBJ1-2
TGTGCCAGCAGTGAAACCGGGTTCGGCTACACCTTC
CASSETGFGYTF
>.|TRBV18|TRBD1|TRBJ1-4
TGTGCCAGCTCACGGACAGGGGCGACTAATGAAAAACTGTTTTTT
CASSRTGATNEKLFF
>.|TRBV18|.|TRBJ2-5
TGTGCCAGCTCACCACCCGCAGTCGGGGAGACCCAGTACTTC
CASSPPAVGETQYF
>.|TRBV3-1/TRBV3-2|TRBD2|TRBJ2-7
TGTGCCAGCAGCCACGGACTAGCGGGAGGCCTCGGCTCCTACGAGCAGTACTTC
CASSHGLAGGLGSYEQYF
>.|TRBV15|TRBD2|TRBJ2-1
TGTGCCACCAGCAGAGTTTTAAGCGGGGACAATGAGCAGTTCTTC
CATSRVLSGDNEQFF
>few|TRBV9|.|TRBJ1-6
TGTGCCAGCAGCGTACATGGCGGAGGCACTAATAATTCACCCCTCCACTTT
CASSVHGGGTNNSPLHF